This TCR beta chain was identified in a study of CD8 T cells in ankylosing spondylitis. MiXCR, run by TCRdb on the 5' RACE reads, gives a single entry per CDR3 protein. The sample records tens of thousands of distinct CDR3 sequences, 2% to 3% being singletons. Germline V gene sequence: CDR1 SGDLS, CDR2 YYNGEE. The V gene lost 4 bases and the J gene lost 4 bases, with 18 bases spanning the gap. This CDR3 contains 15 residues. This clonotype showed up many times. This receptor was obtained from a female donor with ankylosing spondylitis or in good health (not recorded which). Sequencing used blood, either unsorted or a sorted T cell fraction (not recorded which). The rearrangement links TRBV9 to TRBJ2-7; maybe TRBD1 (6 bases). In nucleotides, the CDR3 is TGTGCCAGCAGCCAGGGGTCGGGACACCCTTACGAGCAGTACTTC. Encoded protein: CASSQGSGHPYEQYF.